The clone carrying this T cell receptor beta chain came up a few times. Antigen: not known. A single heparinised blood sample, averaging around 0.11 L, was obtained per donor. As every portion of the isolated RNA was reverse transcribed, the sequencing read expressed TCRB transcripts. There were approximately 3.5 million reads on average in the naive, central memory and regulatory T cell samples. Generated by immunoSEQ multiplex PCR, the TCRdb table keeps only in-frame clones and is missing some. Of hundreds of thousands of clones listed, around 30% were seen once; the top ten hold around 0.065%. This sample is drawn from a study of beta chain features in type 1 diabetes. General study results and limits: A potential influence of HLA type upon TCRB rearrangement remained unresolved herein.

Trimming stripped 0 bases from V and 5 bases from J, with 10 bases between. CDR3 size: 15 residues. Germline CDR1 LGHNA, CDR2 YSLEER. The chain employs TRBV4-3 and TRBJ2-2; no clear D. The sequence was obtained from a man between 18 and 29 years old in good health. Sequenced material: naive CD4+ T cells from blood. CDR3 DNA: TGCGCCAGCAGCCAAGAAGCTCTGCAGACCGGGGAGCTGTTTTTT. Its protein is CASSQEALQTGELFF.